These T cell receptor beta chains were read from a single sample in a study of blood T cell repertoires in COVID-19. Profiling relied on immunoSEQ multiplex PCR, and the TCRdb table lists in-frame clones only, not all of them. Here the sample spans around 200,000 clones, roughly 86% being singletons. Sequencing input: PBMCs or T cells enriched from blood (not recorded which). The receptors derive from a man aged 18 to 30 with acute COVID-19. Each CDR3 is given without its conserved first and last residue. Clone size is shown for a subset of rows, as once, few, many or a class of expanded clone.

size: NA; V: TRBV11-2; CDR3: ASSSPLRDRRETQY
size: NA; V: TRBV12-3/TRBV12-4; CDR3: ASSLEAGYGYT
size: NA; V: TRBV5-1; CDR3: ASSPGTGDGYT
size: once; V: TRBV11-3; CDR3: ASSKLRGLEDNTGELF
size: NA; V: TRBV29-1; CDR3: SVEEAAGGYT
size: NA; V: TRBV7-2; CDR3: ASSSDRGNTIY
size: few; V: TRBV5-1; CDR3: ASSLVGQGGTSTDTQY
size: NA; V: TRBV6-2/TRBV6-3; CDR3: ASSERLAGGDEQF
size: NA; V: TRBV19; CDR3: ASSPTSSTDTQY
size: NA; V: TRBV7-6; CDR3: AIKSQGAGSEAF
size: NA; V: TRBV11-2; CDR3: ASSLGQYSNQPQH
size: NA; V: TRBV24-1; CDR3: ATSDSQGAQETQY
size: NA; V: TRBV19; CDR3: ASSIAASGSYEQY
size: many; V: TRBV4-3; CDR3: ASSQGLAGDYNEQF
size: NA; V: TRBV2; CDR3: ASSRRAKAELGNNEQF
size: NA; V: TRBV7-9; CDR3: ASTLLGFISGSTTDTQY
size: NA; V: TRBV4-1; CDR3: ASSQYSPGQTADTQY
size: NA; V: TRBV30; CDR3: AWSVNWNTEAF
size: once; V: TRBV7-9; CDR3: ASSLAGTAYNYGYT
size: few; V: TRBV29-1; CDR3: SVEDLGLAGATDTQY
size: NA; V: TRBV27; CDR3: ASSPGVGLTDTQY
size: NA; V: TRBV28; CDR3: ASTIGRGGAKNIQY
size: NA; V: TRBV3-1/TRBV3-2; CDR3: ASSRPGQGVYEQY
size: NA; V: TRBV27; CDR3: ASSRRSNENLF
size: NA; V: TRBV27; CDR3: ASSLFGVNTEAF
size: NA; V: TRBV6-5; CDR3: ASSYSTFTEAF